This T cell receptor (beta chain) stems from a study of cytomegalovirus exposure and HLA in healthy donors. Study-wide results and caveats: The likely origin of a cluster of highly shared sequence variants was a sequencing artifact. An analysis that was carried out later associated some 17,000 TCR beta sequences with HLA alleles at 0.05 false discovery rate. Accurate prediction of HLA-A and HLA-B alleles (for most subjects) was reportedly achieved from TCR beta sequences.

Researchers ran the PCR with 60 Vbeta and 13 Jbeta primers. Measured with immunoSEQ multiplex PCR; TCRdb has only the in-frame clones, and not every one. The sample shows approximately 54,000 clones, under 90% of them seen only once. On this clone: The antigen is undetermined. One end of the junction does not line up with germline, which may come from a read error.

The sequenced sample was PBMCs. This TCR was recovered from a woman aged 18-29 years in good health and CMV-seronegative.

This chain's CDR3 is CASSLAMGTGSFEQYF. The CDR3 DNA reads TGTGCCAGCAGCTTGGCCATGGGGACAGGGTCCTTCGAGCAGTACTTC. This chain connects TRBV5-5 to TRBJ2-7; TRBD1 matches 9 bases. This CDR3 spans 16 amino acids. The germline gives CDR1 SGHKS, CDR2 YYEKEE (reference sequence).